A single sample is the source of the 7 T cell receptor beta chains below, sequenced in a study of cytomegalovirus exposure and HLA in healthy donors. Amplification used 60 Vbeta primers and 13 Jbeta primers. This table comes from immunoSEQ multiplex PCR, and its TCRdb copy is limited to in-frame clones, with some not included. The data show under 200,000 clones, approximately 78% seen once. The sample comprised PBMCs. These receptors were collected from a girl between 2 and 10 years old in good health and CMV-seropositive.

The chain combines TRBV28 with TRBJ2-6, with D unresolved. Germline values: CDR1 MDHEN, CDR2 SYDVKM. Trimming removed 4 bases from V and 4 bases from J, with 14 bases in between. This CDR3 contains 16 residues. The DNA for the CDR3 is TGTGCCAGCAGTTCCCCCGGCAGGTCCGGGGCCAACGTCCTGACTTTC. Translation: CASSSPGRSGANVLTF.

This rearrangement joins TRBV27 to TRBJ2-7; 8 bases match TRBD2. The V segment lost 5 bases and the J segment 2 bases; nucleotides outside the gene matches: 11. Germline lookup yields CDR1 MNHEY and CDR2 SMNVEV (reference sequence). CDR3 length: 16 residues. The CDR3 protein is CASSPGVAGLPYEQYF. DNA of the CDR3: TGTGCCAGCAGTCCCGGGGTAGCGGGACTTCCCTACGAGCAGTACTTC.

The chain is built from TRBV5-8 and TRBJ2-1; a weak D match, TRBD1 (6 bases). Trimming stripped 4 bases from V and 1 base from J, with 24 bases between. This CDR3 contains 19 residues. Germline CDR1 reads SGHTS; CDR2 reads YDEGEE. CDR3 bases: TGTGCCAGCAGCCAAGGGCCTTACAGGGCCGGGCGGTCCTACAATGAGCAGTTCTTC. This gives the protein CASSQGPYRAGRSYNEQFF.

The chain uses TRBV4-1 and TRBJ1-4, with 7 bases matching TRBD1. V dropped 0 bases and J dropped 7; count of bases not matched to a gene: 5. This CDR3 has 15 amino acids. The germline V gene has CDR1 MGHRA and CDR2 YSYEKL. The CDR3 region has the DNA TGCGCCAGCAGCCAAGATGCAGGGGGATTTGAAAAACTGTTTTTT. It is translated as CASSQDAGGFEKLFF.

This clone was detected only a few times. DNA for the CDR3: TGTGCCAGCAGCTTGCCTAGGGGCGGGAGGGCCAGAAGCACCGGGGAGCTGTTTTTT. It specifies CASSLPRGGRARSTGELFF. V usage is TRBV5-4 and J usage is TRBJ2-2; 9 positions match TRBD2. The trim removed 1 base at V and 4 bases at J, leaving 14 bases unmatched. This CDR3 spans 19 amino acids. Germline V lookup: CDR1 SGHNT, CDR2 YYREEE (reference sequence).

V is TRBV7-3 and J is TRBJ1-2; no reliable D call. The CDR3 has 17 amino acids. Trimming shortened V by 2 bases and J by 6 bases, and 22 bases separated the two germline ends. Germline V lookup: CDR1 SGHTA, CDR2 FQGTGA. The chain's CDR3 is CASSLEVSPVLADGYTF. CDR3 sequence (DNA): TGTGCCAGCAGCTTAGAAGTGTCTCCGGTCCTCGCTGATGGCTACACCTTC.

The chain joins TRBV28 to TRBJ1-2, with 8 bases lining up with TRBD1. Per the germline V gene, CDR1 is MDHEN and CDR2 is SYDVKM. The CDR3 is 15 amino acids. V lost 6 bases and J lost 2; bases outside the gene matches: 8. The CDR3 sequence is CASRPYRGGNYGYTF. The CDR3 nucleotides read TGTGCCAGCAGACCATACAGGGGGGGGAACTATGGCTACACCTTC.